This T cell receptor beta chain was sequenced for a study of glioma-infiltrating T cells. Study conclusions and caveats: Above-expected tissue-blood divergence occurred in all gliomas, most in low-grade ones. Very few CDR3 sequences were shared between tissue and blood.

Germline CDR1 SGHTA, CDR2 FQGNSA. There are 13 residues in the CDR3. V shed 6 bases and J 6 bases; nucleotides not matched to a gene: 6. A remark on this clonotype: Its cognate antigen is unknown.

Amplification of TCR alpha and beta CDR3 regions from RNA used iRepertoire nested multiplex PCR. Tissue mRNA or PBMC total RNA, about 85-400 ng, went into one-step reverse transcription and amplification. TCRdb analysed the multiplex PCR reads with MiXCR anew, one entry per CDR3 protein. The profile shows roughly 120,000 distinct CDR3 sequences, 23% of them singletons. The origin of this receptor is a human donor with low-grade glioma or glioblastoma, undergoing nonglioma brain surgery, or in good health (not recorded which). The chain combines TRBV7-2 with TRBJ2-3, with TRBD2 matching 7 bases. Sequenced sample: glioma tissue, nonneoplastic brain tissue, or PBMCs (not recorded which). CDR3 sequence reads: CASRAGWGDTQYF. The DNA for the CDR3 is TGTGCCAGCAGAGCGGGATGGGGGGATACGCAGTATTTT.